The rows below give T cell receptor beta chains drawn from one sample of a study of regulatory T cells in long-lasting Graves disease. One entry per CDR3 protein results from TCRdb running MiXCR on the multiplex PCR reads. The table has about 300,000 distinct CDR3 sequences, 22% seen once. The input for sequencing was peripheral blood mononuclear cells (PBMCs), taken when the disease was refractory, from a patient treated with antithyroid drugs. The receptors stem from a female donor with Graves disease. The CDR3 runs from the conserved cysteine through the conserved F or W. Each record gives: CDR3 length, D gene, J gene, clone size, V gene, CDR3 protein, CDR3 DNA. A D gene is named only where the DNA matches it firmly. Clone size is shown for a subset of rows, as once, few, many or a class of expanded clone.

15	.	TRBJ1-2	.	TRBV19	CASSSLLTENYGYTF	TGTGCCAGTAGTTCTCTACTGACAGAGAACTATGGCTACACCTTC
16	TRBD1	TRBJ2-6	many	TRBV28	CASSGQGDSGANVLTF	TGTGCCAGCAGCGGACAGGGTGACTCTGGGGCCAACGTCCTGACTTTC
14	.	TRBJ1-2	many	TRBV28	CASSFFPGTDGYTF	TGTGCCAGCAGTTTTTTTCCAGGGACTGATGGCTACACCTTC
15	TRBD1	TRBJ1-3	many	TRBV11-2	CASSLIRGRGNTIYF	TGTGCCAGCAGCTTAATCAGGGGGCGCGGAAACACCATATATTTT
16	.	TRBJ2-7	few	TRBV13	CASSLGLALRPYEQYF	TGTGCCAGCAGCTTAGGACTAGCCCTACGTCCATACGAGCAGTACTTC
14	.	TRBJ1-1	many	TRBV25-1	CASSVTGMNTEAFF	TGTGCCAGCAGTGTTACGGGGATGAACACTGAAGCTTTCTTT
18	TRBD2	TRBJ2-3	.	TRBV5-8	CASSQSWGVLAGADTQYF	TGTGCCAGCAGCCAAAGTTGGGGCGTTTTAGCGGGAGCAGATACGCAGTATTTT
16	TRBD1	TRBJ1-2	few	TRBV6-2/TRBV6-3	CASSYPQAGQGYGYTF	TGTGCCAGCAGTTATCCCCAAGCTGGACAGGGATATGGCTACACCTTC
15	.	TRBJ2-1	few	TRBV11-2	CASSLATGSYNEQFF	TGTGCCAGCAGCTTGGCTACCGGCTCCTACAATGAGCAGTTCTTC
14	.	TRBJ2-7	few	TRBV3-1	CASSRETGTYEQYF	TGTGCCAGCAGCCGTGAGACAGGAACCTACGAGCAGTACTTC
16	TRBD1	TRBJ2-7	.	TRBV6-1	CASSRFPGQGTYEQYF	TGTGCCAGCAGCCGCTTTCCGGGACAGGGAACCTACGAGCAGTACTTC
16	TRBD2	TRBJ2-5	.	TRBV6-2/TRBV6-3	CASSSSPGGLEETQYF	TGTGCCAGCAGTTCTTCTCCGGGAGGGCTGGAGGAGACCCAGTACTTC
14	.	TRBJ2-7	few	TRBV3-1	CASSQGTVTYEQYF	TGTGCCAGCAGCCAAGGGACAGTCACCTACGAGCAGTACTTC
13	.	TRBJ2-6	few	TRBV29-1	CSVAPSGANVLTF	TGCAGCGTTGCTCCGTCTGGGGCCAACGTCCTGACTTTC
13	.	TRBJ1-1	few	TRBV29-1	CSVPGRQNTEAFF	TGCAGCGTGCCGGGACGGCAGAACACTGAAGCTTTCTTT
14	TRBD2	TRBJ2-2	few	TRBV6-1	CASGERDITGELFF	TGTGCCAGCGGGGAGCGGGATATCACCGGGGAGCTGTTTTTT
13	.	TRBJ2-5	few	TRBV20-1	CRASGGGEETQYF	TGCAGAGCTAGCGGTGGGGGCGAAGAGACCCAGTACTTC
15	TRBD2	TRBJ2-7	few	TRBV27	CASSSPGLAVDEQYF	TGTGCCAGCAGCTCCCCGGGACTAGCGGTCGACGAGCAGTACTTC
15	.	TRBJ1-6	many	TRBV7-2	CASSPQGSEMSPLHF	TGTGCCAGCAGTCCACAAGGGAGCGAGATGTCACCCCTCCACTTT
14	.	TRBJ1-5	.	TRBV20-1	CSASRSGFNQPQHF	TGCAGTGCTAGTAGGTCAGGGTTCAATCAGCCCCAGCATTTT
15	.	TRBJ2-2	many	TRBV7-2	CASSATAVNTGELFF	TGTGCCAGCAGTGCGACAGCCGTAAACACCGGGGAGCTGTTTTTT
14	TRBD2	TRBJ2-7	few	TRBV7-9	CASSLPGGAYEQYF	TGTGCCAGCAGCTTACCGGGAGGAGCCTACGAGCAGTACTTC
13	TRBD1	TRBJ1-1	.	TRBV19	CASSTSGTAEAFF	TGTGCCAGTAGTACGAGCGGGACAGCTGAAGCTTTCTTT
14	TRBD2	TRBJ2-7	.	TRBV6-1	CASSASGRGYEQYF	TGTGCCAGCAGTGCAAGCGGGAGGGGATACGAGCAGTACTTC
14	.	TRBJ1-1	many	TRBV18	CASSPPAGRAEAFF	TGTGCCAGCTCACCACCGGCGGGGCGGGCTGAAGCTTTCTTT
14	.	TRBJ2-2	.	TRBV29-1	CSVPWGPHTGELFF	TGCAGCGTACCGTGGGGTCCCCACACCGGGGAGCTGTTTTTT